The 5 T cell receptor beta chains below were found in one sample sequenced in a study of CD8 T cells in ankylosing spondylitis. Their antigens remain unidentified. General study points: It appeared that ankylosing spondylitis blood was characterized by a TCR beta motif of several highly homologous variants.

TCRdb recomputed calls from the 5' RACE reads with MiXCR, one row per CDR3 protein. The sample holds around 770,000 distinct CDR3 sequences, 12% seen once. Sequencing was performed on blood, either unsorted or a sorted T cell fraction (not recorded which). The origin of the receptors is a male donor with ankylosing spondylitis.

This clonotype appeared a few times. The genes are TRBV20-1 and TRBJ2-2; 12 nucleotides align to TRBD2. With V trimmed by 4 bases and J by 4 bases, 1 base remained unmatched. The CDR3 is made up of 14 amino acids. The V gene's germline CDR1 is DFQATT and CDR2 SNEGSKA (reference sequence). The CDR3 sequence is CSAKTSGGTGELFF. The CDR3 region has the DNA TGCAGTGCTAAGACTAGCGGGGGCACCGGGGAGCTGTTTTTT.

The chain joins TRBV5-1 to TRBJ2-7; 7 nucleotides align to TRBD1. The CDR3 runs 14 residues. V shed 9 bases, J shed 0 bases, and the junction held 9 bases outside the gene matches. The germline gives CDR1 SGHRS, CDR2 YFSETQ. CDR3 bases: TGCGCCACGAGGGGGACAGCGAGCTCCTACGAGCAGTACTTC. This gives the protein CATRGTASSYEQYF.

This chain links TRBV20-1 with TRBJ2-7; 14 bases are shared with TRBD2. V lost 6 bases, J lost 2 bases, and 21 bases stayed unmatched. CDR3 length: 20 residues. Looked up from germline, CDR1 is DFQATT and CDR2 is SNEGSKA (reference sequence). The chain's CDR3 is CSAIGGLKGLAGERTYEQYF. CDR3 coding DNA: TGCAGTGCAATTGGGGGACTGAAGGGACTAGCGGGAGAACGTACCTACGAGCAGTACTTC.

This clonotype appeared a single time. V is TRBV20-1 and J is TRBJ2-5, with D possibly matching TRBD2 (7 bases). Germline CDR1 reads DFQATT; CDR2 reads SNEGSKA (reference sequence). The CDR3 is made up of 15 amino acids. The V and J ends lost 6 bases and 1 base respectively, with 18 bases between them. The CDR3 bases are TGCAGTGCCCTGAGGGGGGGAGACGTCCAAGAGACCCAGTACTTC. It is translated as CSALRGGDVQETQYF.

The table lists this clonotype with many counts. The chain has TRBV20-1 and TRBJ2-3; D remains unclear. This CDR3 contains 14 residues. Trimming left V 0 bases short and J 2 bases short, with 9 bases between. Germline-derived CDR1 and CDR2 are DFQATT and SNEGSKA (reference sequence). CDR3 DNA: TGCAGTGCTAGAGATCTCGGATACACAGATACGCAGTATTTT. Its translation is CSARDLGYTDTQYF.